Sequencing of this T cell receptor beta chain was carried out in a study of blood T cell dynamics during melanoma immunotherapy. Broader study findings: The study could not tell melanoma-specific clones from general immune activation.

Time point denoted: pre-treatment baseline. Patients had no prior systemic cancer treatment, immunosuppressants or other active cancers. CDR1 is SEHNR, CDR2 FQNEAQ, per germline (reference sequence). J was trimmed by 1 base and V by 5 bases; bases with no gene match: 9. The CDR3 totals 16 residues. Remarks on this clone: As yet, its antigen is unknown.

Produced via immunoSEQ multiplex PCR; TCRdb's table is partial and in-frame only. The sample yields roughly 6,000 clones, roughly 85% seen once. The chain is built from TRBV7-9 and TRBJ2-7, with 9 bases that match TRBD2. The receptor was derived from a human donor with melanoma. The sample was blood, taken from a patient treated with checkpoint blockade. CDR3 residues: CASSGRWRGGSYEQYF. DNA of the CDR3: TGTGCCAGCAGCGGGCGGTGGCGGGGGGGATCCTACGAGCAGTACTTC.